This T cell receptor beta chain was recovered during a study of T cell changes during pregnancy in multiple sclerosis. The protocol was immunoSEQ multiplex PCR, while the TCRdb copy is restricted to in-frame clones and leaves out a portion. The sample holds around 35,000 clones; 85% to 95% are singletons and the top ten take 1.2%. The CDR3 runs 16 residues. Germline V gives CDR1 MRHNA, CDR2 SNTAGT. The ends were cut back, 0 bases at V and 0 bases at J, with 8 bases in the middle. The receptor comes from a female donor with multiple sclerosis, enrolled in a pregnancy study. The sequenced material came from PBMCs (not recorded whether the cells were cultured). The rearrangement joins TRBV6-4 to TRBJ2-2, with TRBD2 as a possible D gene (6 bases). This CDR3 is CASSDSGTPNTGELFF. CDR3 DNA sequence: TGTGCCAGCAGTGACTCGGGGACTCCGAACACCGGGGAGCTGTTTTTT.